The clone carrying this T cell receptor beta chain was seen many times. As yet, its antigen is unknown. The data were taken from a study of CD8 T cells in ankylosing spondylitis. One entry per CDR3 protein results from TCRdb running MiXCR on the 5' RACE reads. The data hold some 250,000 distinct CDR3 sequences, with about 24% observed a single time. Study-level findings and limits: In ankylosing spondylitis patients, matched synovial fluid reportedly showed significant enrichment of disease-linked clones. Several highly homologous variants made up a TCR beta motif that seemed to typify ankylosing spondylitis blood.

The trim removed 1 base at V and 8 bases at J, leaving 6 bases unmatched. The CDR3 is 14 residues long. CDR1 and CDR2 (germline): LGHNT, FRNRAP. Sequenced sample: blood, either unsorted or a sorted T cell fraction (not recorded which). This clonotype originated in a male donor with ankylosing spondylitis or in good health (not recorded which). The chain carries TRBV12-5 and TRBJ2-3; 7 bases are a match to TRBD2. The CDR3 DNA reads TGTGCTAGTGGTTTGGCGGGAGGAGAAGGTACGCAGTATTTT. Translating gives CASGLAGGEGTQYF.